These 18 T cell receptor beta chains share one sample of origin, sequenced in a study of cytomegalovirus exposure and HLA in healthy donors (dated by TCRdb to 2016 to 2017). Receptor amplification or capture employed the immunoSEQ multiplex PCR assay. For the multiplex PCR, a mixture combining 60 forward primers for TCR Vbeta segments and 13 reverse primers for TCR Jbeta segments was used. The table comes from immuneACCESS by way of TCRdb, which keeps in-frame sequences with V and J called. Part of the clones is missing from these tables; in studies checked, under half for an unresolved V gene and the rest for unknown reasons. This sample has some 130,000 clones in its table, and roughly four fifths of those were observed once. The top ten constitute about 2.5% of the sample. The sequenced sample consisted of PBMCs. The receptor set was obtained from a boy between 2 and 10 years old in good health and CMV-seronegative.

The chain carries TRBV19 and TRBJ1-2, with a weak D call TRBD1 (6 bases). V was cut by 7 bases and J by 5 bases, with 14 bases left in between. Germline CDR1 LNHDA, CDR2 SQIVND (reference sequence). This CDR3 is built from 13 residues. The CDR3 protein is CASNVDSWYGYTF. The CDR3 nucleotides read TGTGCCAGTAACGTGGACAGCTGGTATGGCTACACCTTC.

The chain carries TRBV13 and TRBJ2-5; perhaps TRBD2 as D (5 bases). Looked up from germline, CDR1 is PRHDT and CDR2 is FYEKMQ (reference sequence). The V end was cut by 5 bases, the J end by 1 base, with 11 bases between. This CDR3 comprises 14 residues. The DNA of the CDR3 is TGTGCCAGCAGCCTTCGTCGGGGCCAAGAGACCCAGTACTTC. Translated, it gives CASSLRRGQETQYF. Using reference TRBV13 and TRBJ2-5 for the parts outside the CDR3, the full variable domain is AAGVIQSPRHLIKEKRETATLKCYPIPRHDTVYWYQQGPGQDPQFLISFYEKMQSDKGSIPDRFSAQQFSDYHSELNMSSLELGDSALYFCASSLRRGQETQYFGPGTRLLVL.

The chain uses TRBV29-1 and TRBJ1-1, with TRBD1 matching over 7 bases. Germline values: CDR1 SQVTM, CDR2 ANQGSEA. Trimming took 7 bases from V and 11 from J; bases not matched to a gene: 16. The CDR3 has 13 residues. The CDR3 DNA follows: TGCAGCGCTATCCTAAATGGACAGACAGGGGCTTTCTTT. Translation gives CSAILNGQTGAFF.

This sequence joins TRBV5-3 and TRBJ2-5, with 12 bases that match TRBD1. TRBV5-3 is an open reading frame, and its role is uncertain. Losses at the gene ends were 0 bases for V and 11 bases for J; bases not matched to a gene: 11. The CDR3 has 16 amino acids. The DNA of the CDR3 is TGTGCCAGAAGCTTGGAGCCCGGGACAGGGGGCTCGGAGCAGTACTTC. This translates into CARSLEPGTGGSEQYF.

The rearrangement joins TRBV7-2 to TRBJ1-2; 8 bases map to TRBD1. After removal of 4 bases from V and 7 bases from J, the junction contained 5 bases not matched to a gene. The CDR3 runs to 13 residues. The germline V gene encodes CDR1 SGHTA and CDR2 FQGNSA. As DNA, the CDR3 is TGTGCCAGCAGCTCGGGGACAGGTGGTGGCTACACCTTC. Encoded protein: CASSSGTGGGYTF.

The chain employs TRBV6-5 and TRBJ1-1; 7 nucleotides line up with TRBD1. The CDR3 loop spans 15 amino acids. The V gene end was trimmed by 0 bases and the J gene end by 1 base; junction bases not matched to a gene: 2. Germline V lookup: CDR1 MNHEY, CDR2 SVGAGI. The CDR3 nucleotides read TGTGCCAGCAGTTACTCGAGGACAGGGAACACTGAAGCTTTCTTT. This sequence encodes CASSYSRTGNTEAFF.

This clone has only a few counts. This chain joins TRBV2 and TRBJ1-1, with 7 bases identical to TRBD1. This CDR3 is built from 13 residues. The germline V gene encodes CDR1 SNHLY and CDR2 FYNNEI. The ends lost 7 bases at V and 4 bases at J; junction bases unmatched: 6. CDR3 amino acids: CASTGTAITEAFF. The CDR3 DNA is TGTGCCAGCACTGGGACAGCTATCACTGAAGCTTTCTTT.

The V gene is TRBV10-3, the J gene TRBJ1-2; D is perhaps TRBD1 (5 bases). The CDR3 is 14 residues long. Germline CDR1 reads ENHRY; CDR2 reads SYGVKD. V was clipped by 3 bases and J by 4 bases, with 12 bases between them. Written as DNA, the CDR3 is TGTGCCATCAGTGATAGACAGCCGATCTATGGCTACACCTTC. The encoded protein is CAISDRQPIYGYTF.

V usage is TRBV10-3 and J usage is TRBJ1-4; 7 nucleotides line up with TRBD1. V lost 2 bases, J lost 7 bases, and 4 bases stayed unmatched. Looked up from germline, CDR1 is ENHRY and CDR2 is SYGVKD. CDR3 length: 14 amino acids. CDR3 coding DNA: TGTGCCATCAGTGAGGGACAGGAAAGTGAAAAACTGTTTTTT. Its translation is CAISEGQESEKLFF.

The chain employs TRBV7-9 and TRBJ1-2; 9 bases match TRBD1. Germline V lookup: CDR1 SEHNR, CDR2 FQNEAQ (reference sequence). The CDR3 consists of 12 residues. J was trimmed by 8 bases and V by 5 bases; bases with no gene match: 3. The DNA of the CDR3 is TGTGCCAGCAGCCGGACAGGGGACGGCTACACCTTC. Protein: CASSRTGDGYTF.

The chain uses TRBV6-4 and TRBJ2-1; the match to TRBD1 covers 11 bases. V shed 6 bases and J 6 bases; nucleotides not matched to a gene: 7. The CDR3 covers 15 residues. Germline CDR1 MRHNA, CDR2 SNTAGT. The CDR3: CASSKDRGLGNEQFF. DNA for the CDR3: TGTGCCAGCAGCAAGGACAGGGGGCTCGGCAATGAGCAGTTCTTC.

V is TRBV13 and J is TRBJ1-1; D is perhaps TRBD1 (6 bases). V lost 4 bases and J 0 bases, leaving 12 bases between the germline ends. The CDR3 is 15 amino acids. Per the germline V gene, CDR1 is PRHDT and CDR2 is FYEKMQ (reference sequence). The CDR3 loop is CASSSRTDLNTEAFF. Written as DNA, the CDR3 is TGTGCCAGCAGCTCCCGGACAGATTTGAACACTGAAGCTTTCTTT.

The DNA of the CDR3 is TGCGCCAGCAGCCTAACGGGAATTAATCAGCCCCAGCATTTT. It translates to CASSLTGINQPQHF. The chain is built from TRBV5-1 and TRBJ1-5; D gene unclear. CDR1 is SGHRS and CDR2 is YFSETQ in the germline V gene. This CDR3 spans 14 amino acids. V dropped 4 bases and J dropped 4 bases, with 12 bases sitting between them.

The chain couples TRBV7-3 to TRBJ2-3; 11 bases agree with TRBD2. CDR1 SGHTA and CDR2 FQGTGA come from the germline V gene. J lost 3 bases, V lost 4 bases, and 6 bases had no gene match. This CDR3 is 16 amino acids long. The CDR3 nucleotides read TGTGCCAGCAGCTCCTTCCTAGCGGGGGGTACAGATACGCAGTATTTT. Translation gives CASSSFLAGGTDTQYF.

This clone was observed a handful of times. This rearrangement joins TRBV21-1 to TRBJ1-6; the table names TRBD1, a call not compared with the DNA. TRBV21-1 is described as a pseudogene. The CDR3 runs to 11 residues. CDR3 in DNA: TGTGCCAGCGATTCTCTGGGGGCCTCACACTTT. This codes for CASDSLGASHF.

With respect to this clone: At one boundary the junction diverges from the germline segment, which might be a read error. The chain links TRBV7-9 to TRBJ2-2; D is perhaps TRBD2 (5 bases). Germline values: CDR1 SEHNR, CDR2 FQNEAQ (reference sequence). This CDR3 spans 14 amino acids. The CDR3, as DNA: TGTTCCAGCTATGAGCGGCCGAACACCGGGGAGCTGTTTTTT. Translation gives CSSYERPNTGELFF.

The chain has TRBV4-1 and TRBJ2-3, with D tentatively TRBD1 (6 bases). This CDR3 has 15 residues. Germline V gene lookup returns CDR1 MGHRA and CDR2 YSYEKL. Trimming stripped 0 bases from V and 2 bases from J, with 9 bases between. The CDR3 nucleotides are TGCGCCAGCAGCCAAGAGGACAGAACCACAGATACGCAGTATTTT. Translated, it gives CASSQEDRTTDTQYF.

This chain uses TRBV7-2 with TRBJ1-2, with D unclear. Trimming left V 1 base short and J 7 bases short, with 19 bases between. The germline V gene has CDR1 SGHTA and CDR2 FQGNSA. The CDR3 totals 16 residues. The CDR3 nucleotides read TGTGCCAGCAGCTTAGATCGCTCAGGCTTTTCGAGTGGCTACACCTTC. Protein product: CASSLDRSGFSSGYTF. Full variable domain (remainder filled in from reference TRBV7-2 and TRBJ1-2): GAGVSQSPSNKVTEKGKDVELRCDPISGHTALYWYRQSLGQGLEFLIYFQGNSAPDKSGLPSDRFSAERTGGSVSTLTIQRTQQEDSAVYLCASSLDRSGFSSGYTFGSGTRLTVV.